This entry is about one T cell receptor (beta chain). The antigen remains undetermined. The sample originates from a study of cytomegalovirus exposure and HLA in healthy donors. Across the whole study: Early released data comprised 80 million to 90 million unique TCRs from HLA-typed donors.

V dropped 4 bases and J dropped 10; count of bases not matched to a gene: 14. Germline V lookup: CDR1 SGDLS, CDR2 YYNGEE. The CDR3 spans 15 residues. Broader study findings: Most TCR beta V segments were productive about 90% or about 30% of the time in an earlier analysis.

A multiplex PCR was run with 60 Vbeta primers and 13 Jbeta primers. Some clones are missing from TCRdb's copy, which holds only in-frame ones; the method was immunoSEQ multiplex PCR. The table includes about 85,000 clones, more than 75% detected once. The receptor's source is a woman aged 45-65 years in good health and CMV-seropositive. Specimen: PBMCs. The rearrangement joins TRBV9 to TRBJ2-1; TRBD2 matches 7 bases. The CDR3 reads CASSPLRDYHNEQFF. The CDR3 coding sequence is TGTGCCAGCAGCCCTTTACGGGACTACCATAACGAGCAGTTCTTC.